The table lists the clone carrying this T cell receptor (beta chain) with many counts. Its antigen is unknown. This specimen belongs to a study of T-cell reconstitution after alpha-beta-depleted transplantation in children. Unique molecular identifiers tagged the TCRbeta library. TCRdb redid the calling of the PCR reads with MiXCR, one entry per CDR3 protein. The sample consists of 120,000 to 150,000 distinct CDR3 sequences, roughly 8.8% of them appearing once. V was clipped by 5 bases and J by 0 bases; unmatched bases: 15. Germline V gene sequence: CDR1 DFQATT, CDR2 SNEGSKA (reference sequence). The CDR3 length is 19 residues. Broader study findings: Surviving recipient T cells and thymic progenitors accounted for the high day-60 TCRbeta diversity observed in some patients. Newly generated T cells supplied most T-cell counts and diversity one year post-transplant. As was reported, about two months after transplant, alpha-beta T cells came from several hundred expanded graft clones.

The gene calls are TRBV20-1 and TRBJ2-3; 12 nucleotides line up with TRBD2. The TCR comes from a female patient between 2 and 15 years old who had a stem cell transplant for congenital amegakaryocytic thrombocytopenia, so the T cells may come from the graft donor. The input for sequencing was PBMCs, mostly from graft donor cells, taken 180 days after TCRalphabeta/CD19-depleted stem cell transplant. In nucleotides, the CDR3 is TGCAGTGCTGGCGCCCCCCTGACTAGCGGGAGTATTAGCACAGATACGCAGTATTTT. Translation: CSAGAPLTSGSISTDTQYF.